Below, 13 T cell receptor beta chains from the same sample are listed, as sequenced in a study of blood T cell repertoires in COVID-19. Profiling relied on immunoSEQ multiplex PCR, and the TCRdb table lists in-frame clones only, not all of them. The data show more than 110,000 clones, roughly 78% seen once. Sequenced sample: peripheral blood. The origin of the receptors is a man in his sixties with acute or convalescent COVID-19.

In this sample, this clone turned up once. The gene calls are TRBV5-1 and TRBJ1-2; TRBD1 is a possible D gene (5 bases). CDR3 size: 15 residues. Deletions cut 0 bases from V and 2 bases from J, with 11 bases between. CDR1 is SGHRS, CDR2 YFSETQ, per germline. CDR3 coding DNA: TGCGCCAGCAGCTTGGATCCAGGGATCAACTATGGCTACACCTTC. Translated: CASSLDPGINYGYTF.

V and J are TRBV5-1 and TRBJ1-5; tentative D call: TRBD1 (6 bases). Trimming removed 0 bases from V and 5 bases from J, with 12 bases in between. Germline V CDR1 and CDR2: SGHRS, YFSETQ. CDR3 length: 15 amino acids. CDR3 region: CASSLDTGSDQPQHF. The CDR3, as DNA: TGCGCCAGCAGCTTGGATACAGGGTCGGATCAGCCCCAGCATTTT.

The chain joins TRBV5-4 to TRBJ2-7; 8 bases are shared with TRBD1. The CDR3 contains 15 residues. V lost 0 bases to trimming and J lost 1 base; unmatched junction nucleotides: 3. Germline values: CDR1 SGHNT, CDR2 YYREEE (reference sequence). CDR3 coding DNA: TGTGCCAGCAGCTTGGTGGACAGGGTTTCCTACGAGCAGTACTTC. As protein: CASSLVDRVSYEQYF. Together with reference TRBV5-4 and TRBJ2-7, the CDR3 gives the full variable domain: ETGVTQSPTHLIKTRGQQVTLRCSSQSGHNTVSWYQQALGQGPQFIFQYYREEENGRGNFPPRFSGLQFPNYSSELNVNALELDDSALYLCASSLVDRVSYEQYFGPGTRLTVT.

This clone appeared a single time. The V call is TRBV5-4, the J call TRBJ1-1, with a weak D call TRBD1 (5 bases). Per the germline V gene, CDR1 is SGHNT and CDR2 is YYREEE (reference sequence). V was trimmed by 4 bases and J by 1 base, leaving 11 bases between them. This CDR3 is built from 14 residues. The CDR3 bases are TGTGCCAGCAGCGCAGGACACTCGAACACTGAAGCTTTCTTT. Its translation is CASSAGHSNTEAFF. Filled out from reference TRBV5-4 and TRBJ1-1, the complete variable domain reads ETGVTQSPTHLIKTRGQQVTLRCSSQSGHNTVSWYQQALGQGPQFIFQYYREEENGRGNFPPRFSGLQFPNYSSELNVNALELDDSALYLCASSAGHSNTEAFFGQGTRLTVV.

This clone has only a few counts. This chain uses TRBV6-2 or TRBV6-3 with TRBJ2-7, with a weak D call TRBD1 (5 bases). V lost 0 bases to trimming and J lost 1 base, with 7 bases between them. The germline gives CDR1 MNHEY, CDR2 SVGEGT. The CDR3 length is 14 residues. The CDR3 bases are TGTGCCAGCAGTTACTCGGGGCTGTCCTACGAGCAGTACTTC. Translated: CASSYSGLSYEQYF.

The chain carries TRBV6-2 or TRBV6-3 and TRBJ1-6, with D uncertain. The CDR3 totals 16 residues. Trimming left V 4 bases short and J 5 bases short, with 15 bases between. Per the germline V gene, CDR1 is MNHEY and CDR2 is SVGEGT. The CDR3 here is CASSLNRARNNSPLHF. The DNA of the CDR3 is TGTGCCAGCAGTTTGAACAGAGCACGGAATAATTCACCCCTCCACTTT.

The gene calls are TRBV11-1 and TRBJ2-1; 8 bases map to TRBD2. With V trimmed by 4 bases and J by 0 bases, 11 bases remained unmatched. The CDR3 covers 18 residues. CDR1 SGHAT and CDR2 FQDESV come from the germline V gene (reference sequence). CDR3 protein: CASSSAGRDFSSYNEQFF. Written as DNA, the CDR3 is TGTGCCAGCAGCTCAGCCGGGAGGGACTTCAGCTCCTACAATGAGCAGTTCTTC. Supplemented by reference TRBV11-1 and TRBJ2-1, the full variable domain reads EAEVAQSPRYKITEKSQAVAFWCDPISGHATLYWYRQILGQGPELLVQFQDESVVDDSQLPKDRFSAERLKGVDSTLKIQPAELGDSAMYLCASSSAGRDFSSYNEQFFGPGTRLTVL.

The chain joins TRBV27 to TRBJ2-2; perhaps TRBD1 as D (9 bases). CDR1 and CDR2 (germline): MNHEY, SMNVEV (reference sequence). The CDR3 is 15 residues long. Trimming shortened V by 5 bases and J by 7 bases, and 17 bases separated the two germline ends. CDR3: CASSRGQGLGGELFF. CDR3 nucleotide sequence: TGTGCCAGCAGTCGGGGACAGGGACTAGGCGGGGAGCTGTTTTTT.

The rearrangement links TRBV28 to TRBJ1-4, with 7 bases fitting TRBD1. The V gene's germline CDR1 is MDHEN and CDR2 SYDVKM. The CDR3 is 13 amino acids. V lost 6 bases to trimming and J lost 10 bases; unmatched junction nucleotides: 8. CDR3 in DNA: TGTGCCAGCAGCCAACAGGGGCCCGGAAAACTGTTTTTT. It codes for CASSQQGPGKLFF. The complete variable domain, with remaining parts taken from reference TRBV28 and TRBJ1-4, reads DVKVTQSSRYLVKRTGEKVFLECVQDMDHENMFWYRQDPGLGLRLIYFSYDVKMKEKGDIPEGYSVSREKKERFSLILESASTNQTSMYLCASSQQGPGKLFFGSGTQLSVL.

The chain recombines TRBV7-9 with TRBJ2-3; 8 bases match TRBD2. Trimming at V came to 5 bases and at J to 4 bases, leaving 8 bases not matched to a gene. This CDR3 contains 15 residues. From germline, CDR1 is SEHNR and CDR2 FQNEAQ (reference sequence). CDR3 amino acids: CASSPRAGESDTQYF. The CDR3 bases are TGTGCCAGCAGCCCCCGAGCGGGAGAATCAGATACGCAGTATTTT.

The genes are TRBV6-2 or TRBV6-3 and TRBJ2-3; D call uncertain. V was pared by 3 bases and J by 4 bases, with 8 bases between. This CDR3 contains 13 residues. In germline, CDR1 is MNHEY, CDR2 SVGEGT. This CDR3 is CASSYFYSDTQYF. In nucleotides, the CDR3 is TGTGCCAGCAGTTATTTCTATTCAGATACGCAGTATTTT.

The V call is TRBV4-2, the J call TRBJ2-1; TRBD2 aligns across 11 bases. The germline gives CDR1 LGHNA, CDR2 YNFKEQ. The CDR3 loop spans 16 amino acids. The trim removed 5 bases at V and 1 base at J, leaving 4 bases unmatched. The CDR3 coding sequence is TGTGCCAGCAGCAAGACTAGCGGGGCATCCTACAATGAGCAGTTCTTC. It codes for CASSKTSGASYNEQFF.

This clone showed up just a few times. V gene TRBV7-3 combines with J gene TRBJ1-1; possible D gene TRBD1, 6 bases. The CDR3 spans 15 residues. Germline CDR1 and CDR2: SGHTA and FQGTGA. Trimming cost V 5 bases and J 2 bases, with 15 bases left between them. The CDR3 region has the DNA TGTGCCAGCAGCCCCAGGGCAGGGGCTAACACTGAAGCTTTCTTT. As protein: CASSPRAGANTEAFF.